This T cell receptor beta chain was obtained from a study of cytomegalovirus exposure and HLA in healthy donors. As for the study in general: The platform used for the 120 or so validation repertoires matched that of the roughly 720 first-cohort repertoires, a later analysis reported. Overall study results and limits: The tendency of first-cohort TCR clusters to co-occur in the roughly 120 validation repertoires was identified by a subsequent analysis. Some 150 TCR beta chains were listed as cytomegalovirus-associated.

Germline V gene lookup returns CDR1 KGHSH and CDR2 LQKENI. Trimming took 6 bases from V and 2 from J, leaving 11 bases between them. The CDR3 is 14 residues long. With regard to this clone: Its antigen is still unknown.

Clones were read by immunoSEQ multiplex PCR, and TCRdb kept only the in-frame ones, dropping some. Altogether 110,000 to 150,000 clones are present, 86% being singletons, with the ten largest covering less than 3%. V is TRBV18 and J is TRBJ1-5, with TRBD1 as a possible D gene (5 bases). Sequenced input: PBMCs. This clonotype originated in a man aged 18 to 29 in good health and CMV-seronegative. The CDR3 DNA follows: TGTGCCAGCTCTTCCGGGGGGGGCAATCAGCCCCAGCATTTT. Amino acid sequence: CASSSGGGNQPQHF.